This TCR beta chain was retrieved from a study of human T cells and chemical hapten exposure (dated by TCRdb to the early 2020s). Some background on the complete study: Libraries were combined into a pool for sequencing, and differences in TCR yield between samples came mainly from small differences in library volumes within the pool. This study followed changes in the peripheral blood TCR repertoire in vivo during primary and secondary sensitization of alopecia patients to the hapten diphenylcyclopropenone (DPC).

In its sample, this clonotype was seen a few times. Its antigen is not yet known. Base-call qualities are not available, and no considerably larger clone is one nucleotide away. What the study reported, not specific to this receptor: After repeated subsampling, changes were observed in the strength of the expansion versus patch-test correlation and in the threshold at which the correlation became significant. DPC sensitization did not change the number of TCRs with a frequency above 1 in 1000, and there was no evidence of changes in global repertoire structure.

The CDR1 and CDR2 encoded by the germline V gene are SGHVS and FQNEAQ. After removal of 0 bases from V and 0 bases from J, the junction retains 7 bases not matched to a gene. Spanning cysteine to phenylalanine, the CDR3 consists of 17 amino acids. Kept here is only the CDR3 DNA, which spans 51 bases and is read in frame from base 1. Unfractionated whole blood was collected in Tempus Blood RNA tubes, and total RNA was extracted from that blood. A handful of healthy volunteers acted as controls for TCR sequencing and had blood drawn at day 0, 2 weeks and 6 weeks. During library preparation, unique molecular identifiers were attached to individual cDNA molecules so that TCRs could be counted quantitatively and reproducibly. From each blood RNA sample, both TCR alpha and TCR beta chains were sequenced. As for the authors' bioinformatics: Samples had a median of about 96,000 TCRs, with a range from about 20,000 to 690,600. The Decombinator software suite was used to annotate V, J and CDR3 in the TCR reads. To make PS versus PT1 abundance plots, every sample was subsampled to the same number of TCRs (28,000). Expanded TCRs were defined as absent before sensitization and observed at least eight times at the 2-week time point. TCRdb reworked the public reads: Q25 trimming with fastp, MiXCR clone assembly, productive beta chains retained. CDR3 protein sequences are deduplicated, and each keeps its most common genes and DNA. The V and J calls come from TCRdb's annotation, not from the publication. The sample profile shows fewer than 150,000 distinct CDR3 sequences; 8.5% to 9% of them were found once. The ten largest account for about 1.4% of the sample.

The source material was whole blood. This chain joins TRBV7-8 to TRBJ1-1, and 7 junction bases match TRBD1. This clonotype was sampled from a human donor in good health. Some clones in this sample may be carry-over from other donors' samples. Donor details come from another sample of the same person, matched by shared clones. The DNA is as follows: TGTGCCAGCAGCTTAGCGCATAGGGGGCCCCTGAACACTGAAGCTTTCTTT. Protein translation: CASSLAHRGPLNTEAFF.